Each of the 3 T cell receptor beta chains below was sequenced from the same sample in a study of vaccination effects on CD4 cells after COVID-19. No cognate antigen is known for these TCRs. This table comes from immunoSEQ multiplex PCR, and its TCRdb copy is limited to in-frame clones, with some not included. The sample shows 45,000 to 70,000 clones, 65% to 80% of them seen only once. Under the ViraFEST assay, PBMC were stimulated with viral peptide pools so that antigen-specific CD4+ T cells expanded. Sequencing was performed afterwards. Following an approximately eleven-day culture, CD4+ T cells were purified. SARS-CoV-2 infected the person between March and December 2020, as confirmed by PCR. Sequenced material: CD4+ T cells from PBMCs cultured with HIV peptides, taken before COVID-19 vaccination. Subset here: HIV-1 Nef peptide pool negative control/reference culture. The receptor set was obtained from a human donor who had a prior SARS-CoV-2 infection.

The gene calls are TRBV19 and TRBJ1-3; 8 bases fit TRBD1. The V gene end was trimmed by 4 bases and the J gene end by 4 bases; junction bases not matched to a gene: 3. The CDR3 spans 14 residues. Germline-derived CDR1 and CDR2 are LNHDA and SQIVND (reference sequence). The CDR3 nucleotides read TGTGCCAGTAGTAGCCGGGACAGGGGAAACACCATATATTTT. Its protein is CASSSRDRGNTIYF.

The CDR3 spells CASSQNWGPYNPNEQFF. The CDR3 DNA reads TGTGCCAGCAGCCAAAATTGGGGACCGTACAACCCTAATGAGCAGTTCTTC. The V and J genes are TRBV14 and TRBJ2-1, with D tentatively TRBD1 or TRBD2 (5 bases each). The CDR3 is 17 residues long. Germline V lookup: CDR1 SGHDN, CDR2 FVKESK. V gave up 2 bases and J gave up 7 bases, with 21 bases separating them.

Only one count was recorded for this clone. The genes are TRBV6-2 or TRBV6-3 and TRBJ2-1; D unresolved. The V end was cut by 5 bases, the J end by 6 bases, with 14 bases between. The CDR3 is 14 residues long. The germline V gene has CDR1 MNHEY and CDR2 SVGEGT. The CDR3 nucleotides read TGTGCCAGCAGTCCGCTAAGGACGGGCAATGAGCAGTTCTTC. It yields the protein CASSPLRTGNEQFF.